Listed here are 29 T cell receptor beta chains from one sample, sequenced in a study of OX40 agonist ivuxolimab in advanced cancers. Data came from immunoSEQ multiplex PCR; TCRdb stores just in-frame clones and leaves some out. Of tens of thousands of clones detected, 80% appear once; the ten largest clones hold approximately 3.9%. The material sequenced was CD4+ or CD8+ T cells sorted from blood, taken in a trial of the OX40 agonist ivuxolimab. Every receptor here comes from an adult with an advanced solid tumor such as melanoma, head and neck, liver or kidney cancer.

This clone has a handful of counts. This chain connects TRBV12-5 to TRBJ1-1; D is uncertain. The CDR3 is 12 amino acids. V dropped 3 bases and J dropped 5 bases, with 7 bases sitting between them. The germline gives CDR1 LGHNT, CDR2 FRNRAP. Here the CDR3 reads CASGFGETEAFF. The CDR3 coding sequence is TGTGCTAGTGGTTTTGGAGAAACTGAAGCTTTCTTT. Full variable domain (remainder filled in from reference TRBV12-5 and TRBJ1-1): DARVTQTPRHKVTEMGQEVTMRCQPILGHNTVFWYRQTMMQGLELLAYFRNRAPLDDSGMPKDRFSAEMPDATLATLKIQPSEPRDSAVYFCASGFGETEAFFGQGTRLTVV.

This CDR3 reads CASSAGGVRETQYF. The DNA for the CDR3 is TGTGCCAGCAGCGCCGGCGGGGTTCGGGAGACCCAGTACTTC. The chain carries TRBV9 and TRBJ2-5; D possibly corresponds to TRBD2 (6 bases). There are 14 residues in the CDR3. The V end lost 3 bases, the J end lost 5 bases, and 14 bases lay between the germline ends. Germline V gene lookup returns CDR1 SGDLS and CDR2 YYNGEE.

The chain joins TRBV12-5 to TRBJ2-3, with D possibly called TRBD1 or TRBD2 (6 bases each). Germline loops: CDR1 LGHNT, CDR2 FRNRAP. Deletions cut 7 bases from V and 5 bases from J, with 16 bases between. CDR3 size: 14 residues. The CDR3 spells CASVGGYDQDTQYF. The CDR3 DNA reads TGTGCTAGTGTCGGGGGCTACGACCAAGATACGCAGTATTTT.

This chain links TRBV18 with TRBJ2-7; tentatively, D is TRBD1 or TRBD2 (5 bases each). The CDR3 runs 15 residues. Germline V gene lookup returns CDR1 KGHSH and CDR2 LQKENI. The ends were cut back, 2 bases at V and 4 bases at J, with 15 bases in the middle. The CDR3 DNA reads TGTGCCAGCTCACCAGGGGCCGAGGGGCGATACGAGCAGTACTTC. It yields the protein CASSPGAEGRYEQYF.

The chain is built from TRBV19 and TRBJ2-5; D might be TRBD1 or TRBD2, each matching 5 bases. The germline V gene has CDR1 LNHDA and CDR2 SQIVND (reference sequence). Trimming took off 8 bases at V and 5 bases at J, with 15 bases between the two ends. This CDR3 is 13 amino acids long. CDR3 nucleotide sequence: TGTGCCAGTCGCTCCTCCGAGGGGGAGACCCAGTACTTC. Translating it yields CASRSSEGETQYF.

The chain combines TRBV6-1 with TRBJ1-1; 7 bases map to TRBD1. This CDR3 region has 14 residues. Germline CDR1 reads MNHNS; CDR2 reads SASEGT. J lost 0 bases, V lost 6 bases, and 4 bases had no gene match. The CDR3 region is CASRKGQLNTEAFF. In DNA, the CDR3 is TGTGCCAGCAGGAAGGGACAGCTGAACACTGAAGCTTTCTTT.

V gene TRBV19 combines with J gene TRBJ1-5, with D maybe TRBD1 (6 bases). Germline V gives CDR1 LNHDA, CDR2 SQIVND (reference sequence). Trimming cost V 3 bases and J 2 bases, with 17 bases left between them. The CDR3 runs 17 residues. CDR3 region: CASSMTTSGVGNQPQHF. In DNA form, the CDR3 reads TGTGCCAGTAGTATGACTACTTCAGGGGTAGGCAATCAGCCCCAGCATTTT. The whole variable domain, remainder taken from reference TRBV19 and TRBJ1-5, is DGGITQSPKYLFRKEGQNVTLSCEQNLNHDAMYWYRQDPGQGLRLIYYSQIVNDFQKGDIAEGYSVSREKKESFPLTVTSAQKNPTAFYLCASSMTTSGVGNQPQHFGDGTRLSIL.

The CDR3 sequence: CASSPRSSSNQPQHF. The CDR3 DNA sequence: TGTGCCAGCAGCCCCCGATCTTCTAGCAATCAGCCCCAGCATTTT. The chain recombines TRBV4-2 with TRBJ1-5; D unresolved. Looked up from germline, CDR1 is LGHNA and CDR2 is YNFKEQ. V lost 4 bases and J lost 0, with 10 bases in between. The CDR3 consists of 15 residues.

V gene TRBV6-6 combines with J gene TRBJ2-3, with D tentatively TRBD2 (5 bases). The V and J ends lost 1 base and 2 bases respectively, with 7 bases between them. CDR1 is MNHNY and CDR2 is SVGAGI in the germline V gene (reference sequence). The length of the CDR3 is 14 residues. CDR3: CASSYLLATDTQYF. The DNA for the CDR3 is TGTGCCAGCAGTTACTTGCTAGCCACAGATACGCAGTATTTT.

V gene TRBV11-2 combines with J gene TRBJ1-2, with unresolved D. The ends were cut back, 4 bases at V and 8 bases at J, with 17 bases in the middle. Germline loops: CDR1 SGHAT, CDR2 FQNNGV. This CDR3 has 14 amino acids. The CDR3 DNA sequence: TGTGCCAGCAGCTCCCGACCCAGGTCGGGGGGCTACACCTTC. The encoded protein is CASSSRPRSGGYTF. Supplemented by reference TRBV11-2 and TRBJ1-2, the full variable domain reads EAGVAQSPRYKIIEKRQSVAFWCNPISGHATLYWYQQILGQGPKLLIQFQNNGVVDDSQLPKDRFSAERLKGVDSTLKIQPAKLEDSAVYLCASSSRPRSGGYTFGSGTRLTVV.

As DNA, the CDR3 is TGCAGCGCCCTCCGGGACAGGGCAGGAGGCTACACCTTC. Residues: CSALRDRAGGYTF. This chain links TRBV29-1 with TRBJ1-2; 9 bases agree with TRBD1. Trimming removed 7 bases from V and 8 bases from J; junction bases left unmatched: 11. This CDR3 has 13 residues. From germline, CDR1 is SQVTM and CDR2 ANQGSEA. Full variable domain (remainder filled in from reference TRBV29-1 and TRBJ1-2): SAVISQKPSRDICQRGTSLTIQCQVDSQVTMMFWYRQQPGQSLTLIATANQGSEATYESGFVIDKFPISRPNLTFSTLTVSNMSPEDSSIYLCSALRDRAGGYTFGSGTRLTVV.

This rearrangement joins TRBV18 to TRBJ1-3; D is possibly TRBD1 (5 bases). Per germline, CDR1 KGHSH and CDR2 LQKENI. This CDR3 has 15 residues. The V end lost 3 bases, the J end lost 0 bases, and 9 bases lay between the germline ends. The CDR3 reads CASSPVQDSGNTIYF. As DNA, the CDR3 is TGTGCCAGCTCACCGGTACAGGACTCTGGAAACACCATATATTTT.

This clone was seen a handful of times. This chain links TRBV19 with TRBJ1-2, with 8 bases aligning to TRBD1. In germline, CDR1 is LNHDA, CDR2 SQIVND (reference sequence). V was pared by 4 bases and J by 0 bases, with 7 bases of the junction left unmatched. The CDR3 consists of 16 residues. CDR3 in DNA: TGTGCCAGTAGTACCGCCGGGACAGGAGCTAACTATGGCTACACCTTC. Translated: CASSTAGTGANYGYTF.

V is TRBV9 and J is TRBJ2-2, with a weak D call TRBD2 (6 bases). The germline V gene encodes CDR1 SGDLS and CDR2 YYNGEE. This CDR3 is built from 15 residues. Trimming left V 0 bases short and J 0 bases short, with 6 bases between. CDR3: CASSVGGANTGELFF. CDR3 DNA sequence: TGTGCCAGCAGCGTAGGCGGGGCGAACACCGGGGAGCTGTTTTTT.

This clone was picked up a small number of times. This chain joins TRBV27 and TRBJ1-1; TRBD1 might be the D (5 bases). The CDR3 runs to 13 residues. Germline CDR1 is MNHEY and CDR2 is SMNVEV (reference sequence). Trimming removed 5 bases from V and 4 bases from J, with 11 bases in between. CDR3 in DNA: TGTGCCAGCAGTCCCTGGGGGAGCACTGAAGCTTTCTTT. Translating gives CASSPWGSTEAFF.

The chain is built from TRBV29-1 and TRBJ1-2; possible D gene TRBD1, 6 bases. The length of the CDR3 is 13 residues. Germline lookup yields CDR1 SQVTM and CDR2 ANQGSEA. Trimming shortened V by 4 bases and J by 3 bases, and 12 bases separated the two germline ends. CDR3 loop: CSVGRGGDYGYTF. In nucleotides, the CDR3 is TGCAGCGTTGGACGCGGGGGCGACTATGGCTACACCTTC.

The V call is TRBV29-1, the J call TRBJ1-3; D ambiguous. Germline assignment: CDR1 SQVTM and CDR2 ANQGSEA. The CDR3 runs to 14 residues. V lost 2 bases and J 0 bases, leaving 8 bases between the germline ends. CDR3 coding DNA: TGCAGCGTTGAAAGCAGCGTCTCTGGAAACACCATATATTTT. It specifies CSVESSVSGNTIYF.

Here the CDR3 DNA reads TGCGCCAGCAGCCAAAGAGCTGCAGGGGGAGAGACCCAGTACTTC. Translating it yields CASSQRAAGGETQYF. V and J are TRBV4-1 and TRBJ2-5; 7 bases are shared with TRBD1. V was clipped by 2 bases and J by 4 bases; unmatched bases: 7. The CDR3 has 15 amino acids. Germline lookup yields CDR1 MGHRA and CDR2 YSYEKL.

This chain joins TRBV6-6 and TRBJ1-6, with D possibly matching TRBD1 (5 bases). V was shortened by 6 bases and J by 4 bases, with 13 bases between the two germline ends. CDR1 and CDR2 (germline): MNHNY, SVGAGI (reference sequence). The CDR3 extends over 15 amino acids. CDR3 residues: CASRPGVDYNSPLHF. CDR3 in DNA: TGTGCCAGCAGGCCGGGGGTTGATTATAATTCACCCCTCCACTTT.

The J gene is TRBJ1-3, the V gene TRBV5-1; 11 bases are shared with TRBD1. J lost 0 bases, V lost 5 bases, and 4 bases had no gene match. The CDR3 spans 16 residues. The germline V gene has CDR1 SGHRS and CDR2 YFSETQ. CDR3 loop: CASRIGTGGSGNTIYF. For the CDR3, the DNA is TGCGCCAGCAGGATCGGGACAGGGGGCTCTGGAAACACCATATATTTT.

J is TRBJ1-5 and V is TRBV7-9, with D tentatively TRBD1 (5 bases). Germline V lookup: CDR1 SEHNR, CDR2 FQNEAQ (reference sequence). Deletions cut 5 bases from V and 11 bases from J, with 13 bases between. CDR3 length equals 12 residues. DNA for the CDR3: TGTGCCAGCAGCCCGTTAAGGGGCGCCCAGCATTTT. Translated: CASSPLRGAQHF.

This rearrangement joins TRBV29-1 to TRBJ1-1; a weak D match, TRBD1 (6 bases). Germline V gives CDR1 SQVTM, CDR2 ANQGSEA. Trimming took 7 bases from V and 0 from J, leaving 12 bases between them. The CDR3 spans 13 residues. In DNA form, the CDR3 reads TGCAGCGCTCTCGACAGGATGAACACTGAAGCTTTCTTT. Protein product: CSALDRMNTEAFF.

V is TRBV19 and J is TRBJ1-5, with 9 bases that match TRBD1. The trim removed 3 bases at V and 2 bases at J, leaving 17 bases unmatched. The CDR3 runs to 20 residues. Germline V lookup: CDR1 LNHDA, CDR2 SQIVND (reference sequence). For the CDR3, the DNA is TGTGCCAGTAGTATCACAACCGGGACAGGGAAGGGGATTGGCAATCAGCCCCAGCATTTT. Amino acid sequence: CASSITTGTGKGIGNQPQHF.

V gene TRBV6-5 combines with J gene TRBJ2-1, with 10 nucleotides matching TRBD1. V gave up 10 bases and J gave up 7 bases; unmatched junction bases: 10. The CDR3 length is 14 residues. Germline V gene lookup returns CDR1 MNHEY and CDR2 SVGAGI. Here the CDR3 reads CATSWDRGINEQFF. In DNA form, the CDR3 reads TGTGCCACCTCCTGGGACAGGGGTATTAATGAGCAGTTCTTC.

This clone was counted once. The chain links TRBV7-3 to TRBJ2-7, with 7 positions matching TRBD1. V lost 5 bases, J lost 7 bases, and 14 bases stayed unmatched. The CDR3 length is 15 residues. CDR1 and CDR2 from the germline V gene are SGHTA and FQGTGA. The CDR3 DNA reads TGTGCCAGCAGCCCCCAGGGTGCAGGGGGTCGGGAGCAGTACTTC. Encoded protein: CASSPQGAGGREQYF.

V gene TRBV11-1 combines with J gene TRBJ2-2; D not certain. The ends were cut back, 7 bases at V and 8 bases at J, with 20 bases in the middle. Germline CDR1 reads SGHAT; CDR2 reads FQDESV (reference sequence). This CDR3 has 15 residues. Written as DNA, the CDR3 is TGTGCCAGCAAACCCCCCGAGGAAATCCAAGGGGAGCTGTTTTTT. Translating it yields CASKPPEEIQGELFF. Full variable domain (missing parts from reference TRBV11-1 and TRBJ2-2): EAEVAQSPRYKITEKSQAVAFWCDPISGHATLYWYRQILGQGPELLVQFQDESVVDDSQLPKDRFSAERLKGVDSTLKIQPAELGDSAMYLCASKPPEEIQGELFFGEGSRLTVL.

The rearrangement links TRBV27 to TRBJ2-3; 10 nucleotides line up with TRBD2. Trimming cost V 10 bases and J 1 base; bases outside gene matches: 5. The CDR3 runs 14 residues. Germline CDR1 reads MNHEY; CDR2 reads SMNVEV (reference sequence). The CDR3 coding sequence is TGTGCCACCCAGCGGGGGGGACGCACAGATACGCAGTATTTT. Amino acids: CATQRGGRTDTQYF.

J is TRBJ1-2 and V is TRBV5-6; 7 bases fit TRBD1. The CDR3 has 15 amino acids. The germline V gene has CDR1 SGHDT and CDR2 YYEEEE. Trimming cost V 4 bases and J 4 bases; bases outside gene matches: 10. The CDR3 reads CASSTAGQEVYGYTF. CDR3 DNA sequence: TGTGCCAGCAGCACCGCCGGACAGGAGGTCTATGGCTACACCTTC.

The chain couples TRBV6-4 to TRBJ2-3; TRBD2 is a possible D gene (5 bases). This CDR3 region has 13 residues. CDR1 and CDR2 from the germline V gene are MRHNA and SNTAGT. V lost 5 bases and J lost 4, with 10 bases in between. DNA of the CDR3: TGTGCCAGCAGTCGCCAGGAGGCAGATACGCAGTATTTT. This translates into CASSRQEADTQYF.